These 19 T cell receptor beta chains were sequenced from one sample in a study of cytomegalovirus exposure and HLA in healthy donors. PCR involved 60 Vbeta and 13 Jbeta primers. Produced via immunoSEQ multiplex PCR; TCRdb's table is partial and in-frame only. The sample lists 200,000 to 250,000 clones, roughly 83% seen once, with more than 0.6% in the top ten. Sequencing input: PBMCs. The receptor set was obtained from a boy younger than 10 in good health and CMV-seronegative.

This chain connects TRBV28 to TRBJ1-4, with TRBD1 matching over 9 bases. The CDR3 is 15 residues long. After removal of 5 bases from V and 5 bases from J, the junction contained 6 bases not matched to a gene. Germline lookup yields CDR1 MDHEN and CDR2 SYDVKM. The CDR3 spells CASSAPGQGNEKLFF. DNA for the CDR3: TGTGCCAGCAGTGCTCCGGGACAGGGAAATGAAAAACTGTTTTTT.

This clone appeared a few times. The chain employs TRBV2 and TRBJ1-4; 9 nucleotides line up with TRBD1. CDR3 size: 14 residues. The V segment lost 4 bases and the J segment 8 bases; nucleotides outside the gene matches: 5. The germline V gene encodes CDR1 SNHLY and CDR2 FYNNEI. CDR3 amino acids: CASSVQGAPEKLFF. The CDR3 DNA reads TGTGCCAGCAGTGTACAGGGGGCGCCCGAAAAACTGTTTTTT. The entire variable domain, with the rest obtained from reference TRBV2 and TRBJ1-4, is as follows: EPEVTQTPSHQVTQMGQEVILRCVPISNHLYFYWYRQILGQKVEFLVSFYNNEISEKSEIFDDQFSVERPDGSNFTLKIRSTKLEDSAMYFCASSVQGAPEKLFFGSGTQLSVL.

This CDR3 is CASSSGHTYEQYF. The DNA of the CDR3 is TGCGCCAGCAGCTCGGGACACACCTACGAGCAGTACTTC. V and J are TRBV5-1 and TRBJ2-7; D possibly corresponds to TRBD1 (6 bases). Looked up from germline, CDR1 is SGHRS and CDR2 is YFSETQ. The CDR3 is 13 amino acids. The V end lost 3 bases, the J end lost 2 bases, and 9 bases lay between the germline ends.

This clone has a handful of counts. V gene TRBV25-1 combines with J gene TRBJ2-7; the match to TRBD2 covers 8 bases. J was trimmed by 4 bases and V by 6 bases; bases with no gene match: 11. The CDR3 length is 15 residues. Germline CDR1 and CDR2: MGHDK and SYGVNS. As DNA, the CDR3 is TGTGCCAGCAGGTTTACCCGGACTAGCAGTTACGAGCAGTACTTC. Amino acids: CASRFTRTSSYEQYF.

V gene TRBV30 combines with J gene TRBJ2-5, with D unclear. The germline V and J ends were trimmed by 0 bases and 1 base, with 12 bases remaining between them. The CDR3 runs to 15 residues. Germline CDR1 reads GTSNPN; CDR2 reads SVGIG (reference sequence). The CDR3 nucleotides read TGTGCCTGGAGTGTTGGAAGCGTGCGCCAAGAGACCCAGTACTTC. Encoded protein: CAWSVGSVRQETQYF.

The sample holds a few counts of this clone. The rearrangement uses TRBV5-4 and TRBJ2-7, with a weak D call TRBD1 (5 bases). CDR1 and CDR2 (germline): SGHNT, YYREEE (reference sequence). The CDR3 loop spans 12 amino acids. With 4 bases removed from V and 1 base from J, the gap between germline ends came to 6 bases. CDR3 sequence: CASSRQSYEQYF. In nucleotides, the CDR3 is TGTGCCAGCAGCCGACAGTCCTACGAGCAGTACTTC.

The J gene is TRBJ2-7, the V gene TRBV19, with D possibly matching TRBD1 (5 bases). Per germline, CDR1 LNHDA and CDR2 SQIVND (reference sequence). Trimming stripped 5 bases from V and 0 bases from J, with 17 bases between. This CDR3 comprises 16 residues. CDR3 nucleotides: TGTGCCAGTAGTCCGTTGACAGCCGTCGACTCCTACGAGCAGTACTTC. It encodes CASSPLTAVDSYEQYF.

The V call is TRBV5-1, the J call TRBJ2-7; D might be TRBD2 (5 bases). The V and J ends lost 6 bases and 6 bases respectively, with 16 bases between them. Germline V gives CDR1 SGHRS, CDR2 YFSETQ. The CDR3 is made up of 13 amino acids. In nucleotides, the CDR3 is TGCGCCAGCAAGGCCGAGGGAGTCGGCGAGCAGTACTTC. Translating it yields CASKAEGVGEQYF.

The chain carries TRBV5-6 and TRBJ2-5; D call uncertain. The CDR3 is 15 amino acids. Germline V gives CDR1 SGHDT, CDR2 YYEEEE. V gave up 2 bases and J gave up 2 bases, with 13 bases separating them. CDR3 in DNA: TGTGCCAGCAGCTTAGGTGGAGCCGGGCAAGAGACCCAGTACTTC. The encoded protein is CASSLGGAGQETQYF.

The chain has TRBV30 and TRBJ2-1, with TRBD2 identical over 7 bases. Germline CDR1 GTSNPN, CDR2 SVGIG (reference sequence). V dropped 0 bases and J dropped 0; count of bases not matched to a gene: 11. The CDR3 runs to 18 residues. The CDR3 sequence: CAWSVSRVGRSSYNEQFF. The CDR3 DNA reads TGTGCCTGGAGTGTGTCCAGAGTCGGGAGGAGCTCCTACAATGAGCAGTTCTTC. Full variable domain (outside the CDR3, taken from reference TRBV30 and TRBJ2-1): SQTIHQWPATLVQPVGSPLSLECTVEGTSNPNLYWYRQAAGRGLQLLFYSVGIGQISSEVPQNLSASRPQDRQFILSSKKLLLSDSGFYLCAWSVSRVGRSSYNEQFFGPGTRLTVL.

This sequence joins TRBV2 and TRBJ1-5, with D uncertain. The CDR3 length is 16 residues. Germline-derived CDR1 and CDR2 are SNHLY and FYNNEI. V gave up 6 bases and J gave up 10 bases, with 25 bases separating them. CDR3 coding DNA: TGTGCCAGCAGCGTTTCTTCCGGTTGGTCGAACCATCCCCAGCATTTT. Translation gives CASSVSSGWSNHPQHF.

V usage is TRBV5-1 and J usage is TRBJ1-4; 7 nucleotides agree with TRBD1. Germline V CDR1 and CDR2: SGHRS, YFSETQ. The V and J ends lost 2 bases and 3 bases, in that order; junction bases with no gene match: 1. This CDR3 contains 14 residues. CDR3 in amino acids: CASSFGQANEKLFF. The CDR3 nucleotides read TGCGCCAGCAGCTTTGGACAGGCTAATGAAAAACTGTTTTTT.

This rearrangement joins TRBV27 to TRBJ1-4; the D is unclear. CDR1 is MNHEY and CDR2 is SMNVEV in the germline V gene (reference sequence). V shed 5 bases and J shed 7 bases, with 11 bases lying between them. The CDR3 sequence is 13 residues long. CDR3 region: CASSHRAAEKLFF. In nucleotides, the CDR3 is TGTGCCAGCAGTCATCGAGCCGCTGAAAAACTGTTTTTT.

The rearrangement uses TRBV9 and TRBJ2-1; TRBD1 matches at 8 bases. In germline, CDR1 is SGDLS, CDR2 YYNGEE. Germline trimming cut 3 bases from V and 11 bases from J; bases unmatched to any gene: 10. The CDR3 length is 14 residues. CDR3 bases: TGTGCCAGCAGCGGGACAGGGTTGAATGGGCAGCAGTTCTTC. It yields the protein CASSGTGLNGQQFF.

The genes are TRBV6-5 and TRBJ2-7, with TRBD2 identical over 10 bases. The V gene's germline CDR1 is MNHEY and CDR2 SVGAGI. The CDR3 loop spans 13 amino acids. J lost 6 bases, V lost 5 bases, and 4 bases had no gene match. The CDR3 spells CASSPGLASEQYF. The DNA for the CDR3 is TGTGCCAGCAGTCCGGGACTAGCGTCCGAGCAGTACTTC.

The genes are TRBV11-3 and TRBJ1-1, with 7 bases that match TRBD1. Germline V lookup: CDR1 SGHNT, CDR2 YENEEA. The CDR3 consists of 13 residues. The junction had 7 bases not matched to a gene; V was cut back by 5 bases and J by 7 bases. The CDR3 is CASSQSGQIEAFF. The CDR3 nucleotides read TGTGCCAGCAGCCAGTCGGGACAGATTGAAGCTTTCTTT. The full variable domain, with the rest looked up from reference TRBV11-3 and TRBJ1-1, is EAGVVQSPRYKIIEKKQPVAFWCNPISGHNTLYWYLQNLGQGPELLIRYENEEAVDDSQLPKDRFSAERLKGVDSTLKIQPAELGDSAVYLCASSQSGQIEAFFGQGTRLTVV.

The CDR3 here is CASSAAAREITGEQYF. The CDR3 DNA is TGTGCCAGCAGTGCGGCGGCGCGAGAGATTACCGGCGAGCAGTACTTC. The chain combines TRBV2 with TRBJ2-7; D gene ambiguous. This CDR3 contains 16 residues. The V and J ends lost 4 bases and 6 bases respectively, with 22 bases between them. Germline loops: CDR1 SNHLY, CDR2 FYNNEI.

This chain connects TRBV5-4 to TRBJ2-3; tentatively, D is TRBD2 (6 bases). Germline lookup yields CDR1 SGHNT and CDR2 YYREEE (reference sequence). Between the trimmed V and J ends, which lost 0 bases and 3 bases, there was a span of 17 bases. There are 17 residues in the CDR3. CDR3: CASSLDGTGVWTDTQYF. CDR3 nucleotides: TGTGCCAGCAGCTTGGACGGAACGGGAGTATGGACAGATACGCAGTATTTT.

This chain uses TRBV5-8 with TRBJ1-2; 8 nucleotides align to TRBD1. V gave up 4 bases and J gave up 6 bases; unmatched junction bases: 5. There are 13 residues in the CDR3. The germline V gene encodes CDR1 SGHTS and CDR2 YDEGEE. CDR3 residues: CASSHGQGDGYTF. The DNA for the CDR3 is TGTGCCAGCAGCCACGGACAGGGTGATGGCTACACCTTC.